Presented here are 10 T cell receptor beta chains from one specimen sequenced in a study of T cells in Graves' hyperthyroidism and ophthalmopathy (dated by TCRdb to between 2018 and 2021). Receptor libraries were prepared by multiplex PCR. Sequenced on an Illumina HiSeq 2000. TCR beta CDR3 regions were amplified from RNA transcripts. The TCR CDR3 was subjected to a first round of RT-PCR using the HTBI primer set and the Qiagen OneStep RT-PCR kit. TCRdb applied fastp at Q25 and MiXCR to the public reads, then kept only in-frame beta chains. CDR3 protein duplicates are merged, each entry listing the most common genes and DNA. Present in this sample are some 360,000 distinct CDR3 sequences, over 11% of which were seen just once. The ten largest clonotypes hold approximately 11% of the sample. What was sequenced was blood. The receptor set was obtained from a woman aged 55-70 years with Graves' hyperthyroidism.

This clonotype has a count of ten or more. V usage is TRBV7-2 and J usage is TRBJ2-3; D tentatively fits TRBD1 or TRBD2 (5 bases each). This CDR3 region has 16 residues. V shed 1 base and J shed 1 base, with 12 bases lying between them. CDR1 is SGHTA and CDR2 is FQGNSA in the germline V gene. The chain's CDR3 is CASSLEGRVRTDTQYF. CDR3 DNA: TGTGCCAGCAGCTTAGAGGGGCGGGTTCGCACAGATACGCAGTATTTT.

This clonotype was seen many times. The chain joins TRBV7-9 to TRBJ1-2; 9 nucleotides align to TRBD1. Germline V gene data show CDR1 as SEHNR and CDR2 as FQNEAQ (reference sequence). The CDR3 runs to 15 residues. J lost 3 bases, V lost 1 base, and 3 bases had no gene match. CDR3 nucleotides: TGTGCCAGCAGCTTAGAGGGGACAGGGTACTATGGCTACACCTTC. Amino acid sequence: CASSLEGTGYYGYTF. Full variable domain (rest looked up from reference TRBV7-9 and TRBJ1-2): DTGVSQNPRHKITKRGQNVTFRCDPISEHNRLYWYRQTLGQGPEFLTYFQNEAQLEKSRLLSDRFSAERPKGSFSTLEIQRTEQGDSAMYLCASSLEGTGYYGYTFGSGTRLTVV.

This clonotype came up many times. V gene TRBV28 combines with J gene TRBJ1-5; TRBD1 might be the D (5 bases). Germline V CDR1 and CDR2: MDHEN, SYDVKM. The V end lost 2 bases, the J end lost 2 bases, and 19 bases lay between the germline ends. This CDR3 has 18 residues. The CDR3 reads CASSLNEAGRGRNQPQHF. The CDR3 DNA is TGTGCCAGCAGTTTAAACGAGGCAGGGCGAGGACGCAATCAGCCCCAGCATTTT.

This clonotype showed up many times. The rearrangement uses TRBV2 and TRBJ2-7, with 7 bases lining up with TRBD1. V trimming: 7 bases; J trimming: 5 bases; junction bases outside the gene matches: 8. The CDR3 runs 13 residues. From germline, CDR1 is SNHLY and CDR2 FYNNEI. CDR3 sequence (DNA): TGTGCCAGCACTTTTGACAGGGCGAACGAGCAGTACTTC. Amino acid sequence: CASTFDRANEQYF.

This clonotype was seen a few times. The rearrangement uses TRBV29-1 and TRBJ2-2; 11 nucleotides align to TRBD2. The CDR3 totals 15 residues. Germline V lookup: CDR1 SQVTM, CDR2 ANQGSEA. V was pared by 7 bases and J by 0 bases, with 4 bases of the junction left unmatched. The CDR3 DNA reads as TGCAGCGCTGTGACTAGCGGGGCGAACACCGGGGAGCTGTTTTTT. Translation gives CSAVTSGANTGELFF.

This clonotype was picked up many times. This chain joins TRBV7-6 and TRBJ1-3; 7 nucleotides agree with TRBD1. The CDR3 has 16 amino acids. The germline V gene has CDR1 SGHVS and CDR2 FNYEAQ. Trimming removed 5 bases from V and 0 bases from J; junction bases left unmatched: 7. As DNA, the CDR3 is TGTGCCAGCAGCCCTACCCGGGACAGCTCTGGAAACACCATATATTTT. Residues: CASSPTRDSSGNTIYF.

This clonotype came up many times. The V and J genes are TRBV11-3 and TRBJ2-7; 16 positions match TRBD2. CDR1 is SGHNT and CDR2 is YENEEA in the germline V gene. The CDR3 has 15 amino acids. V was clipped by 5 bases and J by 6 bases; unmatched bases: 4. CDR3 protein: CASSPGTSGRAEQYF. The DNA for the CDR3 is TGTGCCAGCAGCCCCGGGACTAGCGGGAGGGCCGAGCAGTACTTC.

The gene calls are TRBV28 and TRBJ2-7; 11 nucleotides line up with TRBD2. This CDR3 is 16 amino acids long. Losses at the gene ends were 2 bases for V and 4 bases for J; bases not matched to a gene: 7. Germline CDR1 reads MDHEN; CDR2 reads SYDVKM. This CDR3 reads CASSLIVAGGTYEQYF. DNA of the CDR3: TGTGCCAGCAGTTTAATAGTAGCGGGAGGGACATACGAGCAGTACTTC. The full variable domain, completed using reference TRBV28 and TRBJ2-7, is DVKVTQSSRYLVKRTGEKVFLECVQDMDHENMFWYRQDPGLGLRLIYFSYDVKMKEKGDIPEGYSVSREKKERFSLILESASTNQTSMYLCASSLIVAGGTYEQYFGPGTRLTVT.

This clonotype was found many times. CDR3 protein: CATSAPGLAANEQFF. The CDR3, as DNA: TGTGCCACCAGTGCTCCAGGACTAGCGGCCAATGAGCAGTTCTTC. The V gene is TRBV24-1, the J gene TRBJ2-1; TRBD2 agrees at 10 bases. Germline-derived CDR1 and CDR2 are KGHDR and SFDVKD. The V segment lost 5 bases and the J segment 6 bases; nucleotides outside the gene matches: 6. The CDR3 has 15 residues.

The chain uses TRBV4-1 and TRBJ2-4; D gene unclear. The CDR3 spans 14 residues. CDR1 MGHRA and CDR2 YSYEKL come from the germline V gene. V shed 5 bases and J shed 4 bases, with 12 bases lying between them. Here the CDR3 reads CASSYPDGKNIQYF. CDR3 DNA sequence: TGCGCCAGCAGCTACCCGGACGGGAAAAACATTCAGTACTTC.